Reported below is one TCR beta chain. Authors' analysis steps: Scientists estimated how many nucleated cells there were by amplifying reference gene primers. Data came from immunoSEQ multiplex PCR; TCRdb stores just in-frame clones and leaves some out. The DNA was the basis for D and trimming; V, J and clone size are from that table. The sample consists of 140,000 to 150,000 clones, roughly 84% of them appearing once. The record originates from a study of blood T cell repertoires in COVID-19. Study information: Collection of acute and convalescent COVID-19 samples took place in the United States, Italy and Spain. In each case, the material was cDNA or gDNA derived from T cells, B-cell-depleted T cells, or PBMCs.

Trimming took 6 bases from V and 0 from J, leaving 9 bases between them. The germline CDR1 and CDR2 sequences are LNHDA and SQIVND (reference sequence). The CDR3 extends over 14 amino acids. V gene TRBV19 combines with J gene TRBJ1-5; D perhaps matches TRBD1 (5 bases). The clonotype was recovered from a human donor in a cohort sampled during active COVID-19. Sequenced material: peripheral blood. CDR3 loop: CASRDTNSNQPQHF. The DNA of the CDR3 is TGTGCCAGTAGGGACACAAATAGCAATCAGCCCCAGCATTTT.